This section outlines one T cell receptor (beta chain) sequence together with its context. This clonotype came up a few times. No antigen is known for it. No base quality information exists; no much larger clone differs at one position. This sample was taken from a study of identical twins (TCRdb year 2016). Describing the broader study: TCR alpha and beta repertoires from monozygotic twins, unrelated adults of various ages and cord blood were deep-sequenced to test whether fetal clonotypes persist. Replicate twin experiments were performed at different times using different library preparation protocols to rule out contamination.

Every donor in the study was a healthy Caucasian. Points the paper makes about the study in general: Zero-insertion analyses could be partly confounded by invariant T cells such as MAIT and iNKT, though diverse VJ usage argued against such confounding for most clonotypes. Because the same donors could not be followed over many years, the conclusions relied on cross-sectional statistical analysis. Recombination models systematically underestimated out-of-frame TCR alpha sharing in monozygotic twins but agreed with sharing between unrelated individuals. Fewer insertions were carried by abundant cord blood beta clonotypes, a similar but weaker trend appeared in young adult naive repertoires, and no such trend appeared in memory repertoires. A weaker excess of twin sharing was found in beta out-of-frame sequences because the signal-to-noise ratio was lowered by fewer shared sequences. Out-of-frame TCR alpha sequences shared between twins showed an excess of low generation-probability sequences compared with coincidental sharing between unrelated individuals.

Library preparation used 5' RACE. The data were produced on an Illumina HiSeq 2000. Template switching introduced a universal primer binding site; the final cDNA contained a unique molecular identifier, enabling accurate counting of TCR cDNA molecules. First-strand cDNA for TCR alpha and beta chains was synthesized from specific primers in the conserved constant-segment region. Each cDNA library was double barcoded, with a SMART-Mk sample barcode plus Illumina barcodes, to control for contamination. TruSeq adapter sequences along with Illumina sample barcodes were introduced in two successive PCR steps. TCR alpha and beta cDNA libraries were sequenced on the Illumina HiSeq platform with custom primers. The original methods were these. MiGEC processed the raw reads to extract unique molecular identifiers, while MiXCR was used to determine the CDR3 positions. Recombination models were inferred per individual with the repgenHMM and IGoR tools using an EM algorithm. The tcR package in R was used for shared clonotype analysis, with sharing normalized by the product of cloneset sizes. To study raw recombination without the effects of thymic and clonal selection, out-of-frame nonproductive sequences were analyzed. TCRdb reran the public reads through fastp at Q25 and MiXCR, keeping productive beta chains. Rows are unified per CDR3 protein, each entry keeping the most common DNA and genes. The authors' filters were not applied to this entry. The sample table shows 1.5 million to 2 million distinct CDR3 sequences, and 32% are seen once. Of the sample, about 0.27% falls within the top ten clones.

The sequence derives from a newborn girl in good health. Source material: cord blood.

The nucleotide sequence is given as TGCGCCAGCAGCCAAGAGGGGACAGGGGCGGACTATGGCTACACCTTC. Its protein product is CASSQEGTGADYGYTF. This sequence uses TRBV4-1 and TRBJ1-2, with 10 middle bases fitting TRBD1. Trimming accounts for 0 bases at V and 3 bases at J, while the number of junction bases matched to no gene is 4. The germline V gene encodes CDR1 MGHRA and CDR2 YSYEKL. From its cysteine to its phenylalanine, the CDR3 spans 16 amino acids. The CDR3 DNA has 48 bases and is translated from base 1.